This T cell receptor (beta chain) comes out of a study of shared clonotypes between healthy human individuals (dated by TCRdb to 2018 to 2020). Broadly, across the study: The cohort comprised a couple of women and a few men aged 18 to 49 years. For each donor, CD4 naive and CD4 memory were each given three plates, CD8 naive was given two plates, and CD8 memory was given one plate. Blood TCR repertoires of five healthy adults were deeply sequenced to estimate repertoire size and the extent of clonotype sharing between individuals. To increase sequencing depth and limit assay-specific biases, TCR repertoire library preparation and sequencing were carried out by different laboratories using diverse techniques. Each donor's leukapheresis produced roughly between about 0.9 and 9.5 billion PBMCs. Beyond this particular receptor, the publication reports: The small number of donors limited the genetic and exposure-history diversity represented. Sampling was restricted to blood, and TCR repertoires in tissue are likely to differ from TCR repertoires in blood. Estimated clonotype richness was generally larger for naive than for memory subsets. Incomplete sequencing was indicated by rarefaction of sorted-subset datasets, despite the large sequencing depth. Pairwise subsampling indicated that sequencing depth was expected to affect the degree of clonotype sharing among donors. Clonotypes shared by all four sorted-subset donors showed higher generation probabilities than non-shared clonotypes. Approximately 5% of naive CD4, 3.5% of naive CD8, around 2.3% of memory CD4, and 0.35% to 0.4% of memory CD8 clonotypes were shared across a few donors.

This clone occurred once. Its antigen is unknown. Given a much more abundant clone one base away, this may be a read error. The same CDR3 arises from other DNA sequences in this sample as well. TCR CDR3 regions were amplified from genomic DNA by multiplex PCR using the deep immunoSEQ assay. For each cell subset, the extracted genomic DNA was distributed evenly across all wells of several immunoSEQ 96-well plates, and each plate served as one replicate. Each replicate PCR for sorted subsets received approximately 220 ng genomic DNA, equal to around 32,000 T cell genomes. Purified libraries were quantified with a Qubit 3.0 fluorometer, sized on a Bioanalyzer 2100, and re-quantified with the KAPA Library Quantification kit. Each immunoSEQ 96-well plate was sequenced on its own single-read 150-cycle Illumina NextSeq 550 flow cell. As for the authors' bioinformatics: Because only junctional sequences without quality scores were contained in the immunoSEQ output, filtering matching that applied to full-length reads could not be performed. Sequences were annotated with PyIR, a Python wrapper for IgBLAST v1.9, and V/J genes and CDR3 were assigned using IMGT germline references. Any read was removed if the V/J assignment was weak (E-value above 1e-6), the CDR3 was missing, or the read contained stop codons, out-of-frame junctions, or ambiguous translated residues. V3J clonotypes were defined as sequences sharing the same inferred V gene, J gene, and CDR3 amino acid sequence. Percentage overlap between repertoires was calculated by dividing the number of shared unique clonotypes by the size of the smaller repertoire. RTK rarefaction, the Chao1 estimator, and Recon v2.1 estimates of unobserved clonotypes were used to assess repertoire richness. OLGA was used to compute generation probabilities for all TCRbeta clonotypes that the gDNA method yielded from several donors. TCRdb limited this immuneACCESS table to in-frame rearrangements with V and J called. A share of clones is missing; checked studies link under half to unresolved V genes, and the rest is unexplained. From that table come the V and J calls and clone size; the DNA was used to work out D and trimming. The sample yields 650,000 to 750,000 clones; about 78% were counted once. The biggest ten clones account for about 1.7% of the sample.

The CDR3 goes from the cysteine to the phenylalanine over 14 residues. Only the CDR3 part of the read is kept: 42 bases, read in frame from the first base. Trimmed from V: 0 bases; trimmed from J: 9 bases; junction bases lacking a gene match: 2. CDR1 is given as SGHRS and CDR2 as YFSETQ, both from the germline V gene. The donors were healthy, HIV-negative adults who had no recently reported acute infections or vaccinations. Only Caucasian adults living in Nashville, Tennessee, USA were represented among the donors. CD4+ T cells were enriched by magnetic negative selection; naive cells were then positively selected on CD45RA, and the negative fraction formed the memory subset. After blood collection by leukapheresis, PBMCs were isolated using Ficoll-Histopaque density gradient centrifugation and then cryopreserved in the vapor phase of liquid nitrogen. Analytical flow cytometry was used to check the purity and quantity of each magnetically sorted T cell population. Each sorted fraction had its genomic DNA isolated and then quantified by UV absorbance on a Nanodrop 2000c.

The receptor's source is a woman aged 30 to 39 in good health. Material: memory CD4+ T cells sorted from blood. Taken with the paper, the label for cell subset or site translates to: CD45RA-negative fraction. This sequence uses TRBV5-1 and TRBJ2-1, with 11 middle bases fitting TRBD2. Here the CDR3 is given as CASSLALAGGEQFF. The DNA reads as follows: TGCGCCAGCAGCTTGGCGCTAGCGGGAGGTGAGCAGTTCTTC.